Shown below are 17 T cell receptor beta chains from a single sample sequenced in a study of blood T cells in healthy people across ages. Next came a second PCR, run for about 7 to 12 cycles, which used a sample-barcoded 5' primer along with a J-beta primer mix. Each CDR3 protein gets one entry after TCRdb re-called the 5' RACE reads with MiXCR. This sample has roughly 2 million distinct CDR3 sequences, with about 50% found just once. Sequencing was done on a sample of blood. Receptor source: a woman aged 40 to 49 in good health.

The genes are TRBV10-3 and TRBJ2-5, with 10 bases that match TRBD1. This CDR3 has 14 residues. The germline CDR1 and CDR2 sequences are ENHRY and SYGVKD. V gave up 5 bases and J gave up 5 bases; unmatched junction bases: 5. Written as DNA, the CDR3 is TGTGCCATCAGTTCGGACAGGGGGGACGAGACCCAGTACTTC. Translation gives CAISSDRGDETQYF.

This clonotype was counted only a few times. The CDR3 loop reads CASCAPSGEQYF. Here the CDR3 DNA reads TGTGCCAGTTGCGCCCCTTCGGGGGAGCAGTACTTC. The J gene is TRBJ2-7, the V gene TRBV6-2 or TRBV6-3, with a possible D match to TRBD2 (5 bases). With 9 bases removed from V and 7 bases from J, the gap between germline ends came to 16 bases. The germline V gene encodes CDR1 MNHEY and CDR2 SVGEGT. The CDR3 extends over 12 amino acids.

The CDR3 spells CASSLDRTLGYTF. DNA for the CDR3: TGTGCCAGCAGTTTAGACAGGACCTTGGGCTACACCTTC. This chain connects TRBV12-3 or TRBV12-4 to TRBJ1-2, with D perhaps matching TRBD1 (5 bases). V dropped 1 base and J dropped 8 bases, with 11 bases sitting between them. This CDR3 is built from 13 residues.

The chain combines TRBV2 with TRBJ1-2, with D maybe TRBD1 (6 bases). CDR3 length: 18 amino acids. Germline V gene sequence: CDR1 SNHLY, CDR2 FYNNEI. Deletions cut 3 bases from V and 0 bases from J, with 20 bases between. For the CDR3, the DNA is TGTGCCAGCAGTGATCTGCGACAGGTCTCTACAGCTAACTATGGCTACACCTTC. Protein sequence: CASSDLRQVSTANYGYTF.

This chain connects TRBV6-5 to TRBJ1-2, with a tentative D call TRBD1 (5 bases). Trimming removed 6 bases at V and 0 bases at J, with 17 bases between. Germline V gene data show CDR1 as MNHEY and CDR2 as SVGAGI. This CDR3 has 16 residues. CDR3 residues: CASRTGTLGANYGYTF. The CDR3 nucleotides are TGTGCCAGCAGAACGGGGACTTTGGGAGCTAACTATGGCTACACCTTC.

This chain's CDR3 is CASSLRATGNTPESPLHF. Written as DNA, the CDR3 is TGTGCCAGCAGCTTACGCGCGACAGGGAATACGCCGGAGTCACCCCTCCACTTT. V usage is TRBV7-9 and J usage is TRBJ1-6; TRBD1 agrees at 7 bases. The CDR3 covers 18 residues. V gave up 2 bases and J gave up 10 bases; unmatched junction bases: 17. From germline, CDR1 is SEHNR and CDR2 FQNEAQ (reference sequence). Full variable domain (remainder filled in from reference TRBV7-9 and TRBJ1-6): DTGVSQNPRHKITKRGQNVTFRCDPISEHNRLYWYRQTLGQGPEFLTYFQNEAQLEKSRLLSDRFSAERPKGSFSTLEIQRTEQGDSAMYLCASSLRATGNTPESPLHFGNGTRLTVT.

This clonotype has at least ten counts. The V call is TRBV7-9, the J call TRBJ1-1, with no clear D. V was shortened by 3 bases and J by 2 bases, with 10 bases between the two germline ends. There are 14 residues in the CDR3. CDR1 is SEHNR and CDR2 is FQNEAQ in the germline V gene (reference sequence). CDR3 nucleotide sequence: TGTGCCAGCAGCTTTGGCCCCCTCAACACTGAAGCTTTCTTT. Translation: CASSFGPLNTEAFF.

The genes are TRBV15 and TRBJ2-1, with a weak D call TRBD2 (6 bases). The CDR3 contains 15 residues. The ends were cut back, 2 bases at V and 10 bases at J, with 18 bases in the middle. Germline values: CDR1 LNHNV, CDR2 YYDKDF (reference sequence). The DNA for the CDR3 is TGTGCCACCAGCAGAACCCGGGGACTCGGGCTGGAGCAGTTCTTC. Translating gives CATSRTRGLGLEQFF.

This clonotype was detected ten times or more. The CDR3 bases are TGCAGTGCTAGTAGACAGCAAGAGACCCAGTACTTC. Amino acids: CSASRQQETQYF. The V gene is TRBV20-1, the J gene TRBJ2-5; D perhaps matches TRBD1 (5 bases). This CDR3 is 12 amino acids long. Germline CDR1 reads DFQATT; CDR2 reads SNEGSKA (reference sequence). The V gene lost 3 bases and the J gene lost 2 bases, with 7 bases spanning the gap.

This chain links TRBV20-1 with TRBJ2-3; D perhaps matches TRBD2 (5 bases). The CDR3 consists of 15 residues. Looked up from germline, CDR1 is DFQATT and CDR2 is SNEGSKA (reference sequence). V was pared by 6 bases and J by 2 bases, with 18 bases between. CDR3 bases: TGCAGTGCCCTGGAGGCCAGACGGCCCACAGATACGCAGTATTTT. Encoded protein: CSALEARRPTDTQYF.

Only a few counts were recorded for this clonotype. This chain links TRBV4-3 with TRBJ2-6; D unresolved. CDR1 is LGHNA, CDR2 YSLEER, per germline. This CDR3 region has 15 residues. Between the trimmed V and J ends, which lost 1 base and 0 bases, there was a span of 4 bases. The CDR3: CASSQGHSGANVLTF. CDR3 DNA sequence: TGCGCCAGCAGCCAAGGACACTCTGGGGCCAACGTCCTGACTTTC.

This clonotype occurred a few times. The CDR3: CSARDPPARGFYNEQFF. In DNA, the CDR3 is TGCAGTGCTAGAGATCCTCCTGCGCGGGGGTTTTACAATGAGCAGTTCTTC. The chain combines TRBV20-1 with TRBJ2-1; 7 positions match TRBD2. The CDR3 is 17 amino acids. Germline V gene data show CDR1 as DFQATT and CDR2 as SNEGSKA (reference sequence). V dropped 0 bases and J dropped 4; count of bases not matched to a gene: 12.

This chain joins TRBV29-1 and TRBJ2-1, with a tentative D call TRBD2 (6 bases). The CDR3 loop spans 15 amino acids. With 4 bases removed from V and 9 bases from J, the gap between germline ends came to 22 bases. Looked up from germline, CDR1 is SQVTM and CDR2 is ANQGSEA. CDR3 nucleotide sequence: TGCAGCGTTGTCTATTACAGGAGGGGTACAGGTGAGCAGTTCTTC. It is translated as CSVVYYRRGTGEQFF.

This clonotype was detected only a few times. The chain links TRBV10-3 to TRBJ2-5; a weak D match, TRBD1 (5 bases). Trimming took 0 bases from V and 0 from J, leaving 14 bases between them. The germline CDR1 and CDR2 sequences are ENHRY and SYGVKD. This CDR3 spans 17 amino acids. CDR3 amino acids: CAISESAGISDQETQYF. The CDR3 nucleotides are TGTGCCATCAGTGAGTCGGCAGGGATTTCGGACCAAGAGACCCAGTACTTC.

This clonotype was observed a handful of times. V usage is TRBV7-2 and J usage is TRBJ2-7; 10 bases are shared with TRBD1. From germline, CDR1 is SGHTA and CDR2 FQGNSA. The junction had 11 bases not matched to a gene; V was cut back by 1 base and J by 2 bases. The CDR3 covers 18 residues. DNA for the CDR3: TGTGCCAGCAGCTTAGTGGGTCATTTGGGGACAGGGGCCTACGAGCAGTACTTC. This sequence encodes CASSLVGHLGTGAYEQYF.

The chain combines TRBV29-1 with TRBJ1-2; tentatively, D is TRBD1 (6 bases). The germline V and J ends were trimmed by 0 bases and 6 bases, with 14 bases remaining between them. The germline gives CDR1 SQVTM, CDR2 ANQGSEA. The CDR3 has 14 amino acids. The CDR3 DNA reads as TGCAGCGTTGAAGATGTATGGGGGCCCAATGGCTACACCTTC. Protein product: CSVEDVWGPNGYTF. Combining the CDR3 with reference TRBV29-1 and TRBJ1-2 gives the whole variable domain SAVISQKPSRDICQRGTSLTIQCQVDSQVTMMFWYRQQPGQSLTLIATANQGSEATYESGFVIDKFPISRPNLTFSTLTVSNMSPEDSSIYLCSVEDVWGPNGYTFGSGTRLTVV.

The CDR3 DNA is TGCAGTGCTACGCGACAGGCGCTACAGCCCCAGCATTTT. Translating gives CSATRQALQPQHF. This chain uses TRBV20-1 with TRBJ1-5; D may be TRBD1 (6 bases). The ends were cut back, 4 bases at V and 7 bases at J, with 14 bases in the middle. CDR3 length equals 13 residues. Germline loops: CDR1 DFQATT, CDR2 SNEGSKA (reference sequence).